This entry is about one T cell receptor (beta chain). Using immunoSEQ multiplex PCR, the repertoire was profiled, and TCRdb retains in-frame clones only, with some absent. In the table there are around 2.5 million clones, more than 85% of which are singletons. CD45RA+ naive and CD45RA-negative memory subsets were separated from CD4+ cells. This entry belongs to a study of shared clonotypes between healthy human individuals. V gave up 7 bases and J gave up 2 bases, with 12 bases separating them. This CDR3 has 12 amino acids. Germline V gene data show CDR1 as GTSNPN and CDR2 as SVGIG (reference sequence).

This chain connects TRBV30 to TRBJ2-7; D is unresolved. The sample comprised naive CD4+ T cells from PBMCs. The subset: CD45RA+ positively selected. This receptor was identified in a man between 18 and 29 years old in good health. Some clones in this sample may be carry-over from other donors' samples. The CDR3 nucleotides are TGTGCCTCCCTCACGGAAACCTACGAGCAGTACTTC. It translates to CASLTETYEQYF.